Listed below are T cell receptor beta chains from one sample, sequenced in a study of blood T cell repertoires in COVID-19. Here immunoSEQ multiplex PCR was the method, and the copy in TCRdb shows in-frame clones only, minus some. The data hold under 300,000 clones, with about 83% observed a single time. Input material: peripheral blood. These receptors originate from an elderly man with acute or convalescent COVID-19. Each CDR3 is given with its conserved first and last residue. The order of the fields is V gene, D gene, J gene, clone size, CDR3 DNA, CDR3 protein. The D gene is left open where the match is weak. Clone sizes are given selectively: once, few, many, or a class where the clone is expanded.

V gene: TRBV4-3
D gene: TRBD1
J gene: TRBJ1-2
clone size: few
CDR3 DNA: TGCGCCAGCAGCCAAGAGACAGGGGGCAATGGCTACACCTTC
CDR3 protein: CASSQETGGNGYTF

V gene: TRBV19
D gene: NA
J gene: TRBJ2-2
clone size: NA
CDR3 DNA: TGTGCCAGTAGTATAGTGGGCAACACGAACACCGGGGAGCTGTTTTTT
CDR3 protein: CASSIVGNTNTGELFF

V gene: TRBV19
D gene: NA
J gene: TRBJ1-2
clone size: NA
CDR3 DNA: TGTGCCAGTAGCCCCTCGGAGGCCTATGGCTACACCTTC
CDR3 protein: CASSPSEAYGYTF

V gene: TRBV6-1
D gene: NA
J gene: TRBJ1-3
clone size: few
CDR3 DNA: TGTGCCAGCAGTGACGCGGGCAGTCCGGGAAACACCATATATTTT
CDR3 protein: CASSDAGSPGNTIYF

V gene: TRBV4-3
D gene: NA
J gene: TRBJ1-6
clone size: NA
CDR3 DNA: TGCGCCAGCAGCCAAGGCGTTAAACCCCTCCACTTT
CDR3 protein: CASSQGVKPLHF

V gene: TRBV5-1
D gene: TRBD2
J gene: TRBJ2-3
clone size: NA
CDR3 DNA: TGCGCCAGCAGCGACGAGCGGGGAGATACGCAGTATTTT
CDR3 protein: CASSDERGDTQYF

V gene: TRBV24-1
D gene: NA
J gene: TRBJ1-1
clone size: NA
CDR3 DNA: TGTGCCACCAGTGAAGAGGGGAGGACTGAAGCTTTCTTT
CDR3 protein: CATSEEGRTEAFF

V gene: TRBV9
D gene: NA
J gene: TRBJ1-2
clone size: NA
CDR3 DNA: TGTGCCAGCAGCGCAAACTATGGCTACACCTTC
CDR3 protein: CASSANYGYTF

V gene: TRBV12-3/TRBV12-4
D gene: NA
J gene: TRBJ1-2
clone size: NA
CDR3 DNA: TGTGCCAGCATCAATCGGGGAGGCGGCGGCTACACCTTC
CDR3 protein: CASINRGGGGYTF

V gene: TRBV24-1
D gene: NA
J gene: TRBJ2-5
clone size: NA
CDR3 DNA: TGTGCCACCAGTGAAGCCCGGTCGTACCAAGAGACCCAGTACTTC
CDR3 protein: CATSEARSYQETQYF

V gene: TRBV7-9
D gene: TRBD1
J gene: TRBJ1-5
clone size: NA
CDR3 DNA: TGTGCCAGCAGCTTGCTCGGGACAGACAATCAGCCCCAGCATTTT
CDR3 protein: CASSLLGTDNQPQHF

V gene: TRBV28
D gene: TRBD2
J gene: TRBJ2-2
clone size: NA
CDR3 DNA: TGTGCCAGCAGTTTTAGCGGGACATCGAACACCGGGGAGCTGTTTTTT
CDR3 protein: CASSFSGTSNTGELFF

V gene: TRBV29-1
D gene: TRBD1
J gene: TRBJ2-2
clone size: NA
CDR3 DNA: TGCAGCGTTTCGACAGGGGTGGGTAGGGAGCTGTTTTTT
CDR3 protein: CSVSTGVGRELFF

V gene: TRBV7-9
D gene: NA
J gene: TRBJ2-7
clone size: NA
CDR3 DNA: TGTGCCAGCAGGCCTACAGGGACGAGCTCCTACGAGCAGTACTTC
CDR3 protein: CASRPTGTSSYEQYF

V gene: TRBV19
D gene: TRBD1
J gene: TRBJ1-2
clone size: NA
CDR3 DNA: TGTGCCAGTAGTAGAGACAGGGTAAACTATGGCTACACCTTC
CDR3 protein: CASSRDRVNYGYTF

V gene: TRBV6-5
D gene: NA
J gene: TRBJ1-1
clone size: NA
CDR3 DNA: TGTGCCAGCAGGACTAGTAAGAACACTGAAGCTTTCTTT
CDR3 protein: CASRTSKNTEAFF

V gene: TRBV2
D gene: NA
J gene: TRBJ2-6
clone size: once
CDR3 DNA: TGTGCCAGCAGTCAGGGACTTTACTCTGGGGCCAACGTCCTGACTTTC
CDR3 protein: CASSQGLYSGANVLTF

V gene: TRBV5-1
D gene: NA
J gene: TRBJ1-3
clone size: NA
CDR3 DNA: TGCGCCAGCAGCTTGGGACGGAGTCGTCTCTCTGGAAACACCATATATTTT
CDR3 protein: CASSLGRSRLSGNTIYF

V gene: TRBV18
D gene: NA
J gene: TRBJ2-2
clone size: NA
CDR3 DNA: TGTGCCACCTCGGGACTGGGAAACACCGGGGAGCTGTTTTTT
CDR3 protein: CATSGLGNTGELFF

V gene: TRBV6-5
D gene: NA
J gene: TRBJ2-5
clone size: once
CDR3 DNA: TGTGCCAGCAGTTACTCTAGGACACCTCAAGAGACCCAGTACTTC
CDR3 protein: CASSYSRTPQETQYF

V gene: TRBV6-4
D gene: TRBD2
J gene: TRBJ2-3
clone size: NA
CDR3 DNA: TGTGCCAGCAGTGTGGATAGCGGGAGTGCAGATACGCAGTATTTT
CDR3 protein: CASSVDSGSADTQYF

V gene: TRBV7-9
D gene: TRBD1
J gene: TRBJ1-6
clone size: NA
CDR3 DNA: TGTGCCAGCAGCTTCGGACAGGGAGGGTCACCCCTCCACTTT
CDR3 protein: CASSFGQGGSPLHF

V gene: TRBV4-3
D gene: NA
J gene: TRBJ1-5
clone size: NA
CDR3 DNA: TGCGCCAGCAGCCAAGATCTGGGCAGGGTCAATCAGCCCCAGCATTTT
CDR3 protein: CASSQDLGRVNQPQHF

V gene: TRBV7-9
D gene: NA
J gene: TRBJ1-2
clone size: NA
CDR3 DNA: TGTGCCAGCAGCTTCCAGGGGCTTTTAAACTATGGCTACACCTTC
CDR3 protein: CASSFQGLLNYGYTF

V gene: TRBV7-9
D gene: NA
J gene: TRBJ1-5
clone size: NA
CDR3 DNA: TGTGCCAGCAGCCGTCCCCCGGAGCCCCAGCATTTT
CDR3 protein: CASSRPPEPQHF

V gene: TRBV27
D gene: NA
J gene: TRBJ1-1
clone size: NA
CDR3 DNA: TGTGCCAGCAGTTTAGGGGGGGCGGGCACTGAAGCTTTCTTT
CDR3 protein: CASSLGGAGTEAFF

V gene: TRBV27
D gene: TRBD1
J gene: TRBJ1-5
clone size: NA
CDR3 DNA: TGTGCCAGCAGTTCACACCCGGGACAGGGAGATCAGCCCCAGCATTTT
CDR3 protein: CASSSHPGQGDQPQHF

V gene: TRBV7-3
D gene: NA
J gene: TRBJ2-1
clone size: NA
CDR3 DNA: TGTGCCAGCAGCTTAATCGGGAGAAGCGATGAGCAGTTCTTC
CDR3 protein: CASSLIGRSDEQFF

V gene: TRBV19
D gene: TRBD1
J gene: TRBJ1-5
clone size: NA
CDR3 DNA: TGTGCCAGTGGGACAGGGCCTTATCAGCCCCAGCATTTT
CDR3 protein: CASGTGPYQPQHF

V gene: TRBV5-6
D gene: TRBD1
J gene: TRBJ2-2
clone size: NA
CDR3 DNA: TGTGCCAGCAGCTGGGGACAGGGTCTCACCGGGGAGCTGTTTTTT
CDR3 protein: CASSWGQGLTGELFF

V gene: TRBV3-1/TRBV3-2
D gene: TRBD1
J gene: TRBJ1-3
clone size: NA
CDR3 DNA: TGTGCCAGCAGCTCCACTCATGCAGGACAGGGGATCGGAAACACCATATATTTT
CDR3 protein: CASSSTHAGQGIGNTIYF

V gene: TRBV7-6
D gene: NA
J gene: TRBJ1-1
clone size: NA
CDR3 DNA: TGTGCCAGCAGCTTAGTTTATCCACAGAACACTGAAGCTTTCTTT
CDR3 protein: CASSLVYPQNTEAFF

V gene: TRBV18
D gene: NA
J gene: TRBJ1-2
clone size: NA
CDR3 DNA: TGTGCCAGCTCTAACCAGGTCAGGGCCTATGGCTACACCTTC
CDR3 protein: CASSNQVRAYGYTF

V gene: TRBV29-1
D gene: NA
J gene: TRBJ2-3
clone size: NA
CDR3 DNA: TGCAGCGTTGATCTACAGGTTGGAGATACGCAGTATTTT
CDR3 protein: CSVDLQVGDTQYF

V gene: TRBV15
D gene: NA
J gene: TRBJ2-7
clone size: NA
CDR3 DNA: TGTGCCACCAGCAGAGATAGGCCAGGCATCTCCTACGAGCAGTACTTC
CDR3 protein: CATSRDRPGISYEQYF

V gene: TRBV6-5
D gene: NA
J gene: TRBJ1-5
clone size: NA
CDR3 DNA: TGTGCCAGCAGCCGAGGAAATAGCAATCAGCCCCAGCATTTT
CDR3 protein: CASSRGNSNQPQHF

V gene: TRBV10-1
D gene: NA
J gene: TRBJ1-6
clone size: NA
CDR3 DNA: TGCGCCAGCAAGCGGGGGCATGATTCACCCCTCCACTTT
CDR3 protein: CASKRGHDSPLHF

V gene: TRBV7-8
D gene: TRBD1
J gene: TRBJ2-3
clone size: NA
CDR3 DNA: TGTGCCAGCAGCTTAGAACAGGGGGTGGGTACGCAGTATTTT
CDR3 protein: CASSLEQGVGTQYF

V gene: TRBV6-1
D gene: TRBD1
J gene: TRBJ1-2
clone size: NA
CDR3 DNA: TGTGCCAGCAGTGAAGACAGGGGCCCCATTGATGGCTACACCTTC
CDR3 protein: CASSEDRGPIDGYTF

V gene: TRBV6-6
D gene: NA
J gene: TRBJ2-7
clone size: NA
CDR3 DNA: TGTGCCAGCATTGGGCGGGGCGGTAGGGACGAGCAGTACTTC
CDR3 protein: CASIGRGGRDEQYF

V gene: TRBV4-3
D gene: NA
J gene: TRBJ1-4
clone size: NA
CDR3 DNA: TGCGCCAGCAGCCAGGGCGAATACAGGGTCGGTGAAAAACTGTTTTTT
CDR3 protein: CASSQGEYRVGEKLFF

V gene: TRBV9
D gene: NA
J gene: TRBJ2-5
clone size: NA
CDR3 DNA: TGTGCCAGCAGCGTAGCCTTTTCGGAGACCCAGTACTTC
CDR3 protein: CASSVAFSETQYF

V gene: TRBV19
D gene: NA
J gene: TRBJ2-7
clone size: NA
CDR3 DNA: TGTGCCAGTAAGAGCGGGACAGGCTCCTACGAGCAGTACTTC
CDR3 protein: CASKSGTGSYEQYF

V gene: TRBV6-5
D gene: NA
J gene: TRBJ2-7
clone size: NA
CDR3 DNA: TGTGCCGCCCACTCGCTGATCTCCCGGGACGAGCAGTACTTC
CDR3 protein: CAAHSLISRDEQYF

V gene: TRBV14
D gene: TRBD1
J gene: TRBJ2-6
clone size: NA
CDR3 DNA: TGTGCCAGCAGCCACTCCGGACAGGGGTACTCTGGGGCCAACGTCCTGACTTTC
CDR3 protein: CASSHSGQGYSGANVLTF

V gene: TRBV7-2
D gene: TRBD2
J gene: TRBJ2-5
clone size: NA
CDR3 DNA: TGTGCCAGCAGCGGACCCGGGAGGGGTCTGAAGACCCAGTACTTC
CDR3 protein: CASSGPGRGLKTQYF

V gene: TRBV9
D gene: NA
J gene: TRBJ2-7
clone size: NA
CDR3 DNA: TGTGCCAGCAGCTCGGGACTCTCCGAGCAGTACTTC
CDR3 protein: CASSSGLSEQYF

V gene: TRBV7-9
D gene: NA
J gene: TRBJ1-2
clone size: NA
CDR3 DNA: TGTGCCAGCAGCTTAGGAGACTGGTACTATGGCTACACCTTC
CDR3 protein: CASSLGDWYYGYTF

V gene: TRBV3-1/TRBV3-2
D gene: TRBD2
J gene: TRBJ2-5
clone size: NA
CDR3 DNA: TGTGCCAGCAGCCATAGCGGGCGTCAAGAGACCCAGTACTTC
CDR3 protein: CASSHSGRQETQYF

V gene: TRBV6-4
D gene: TRBD1
J gene: TRBJ1-5
clone size: once
CDR3 DNA: TGTGCCAGCAGTGACCAGGGGGGATTACAGCCCCAGCATTTT
CDR3 protein: CASSDQGGLQPQHF

V gene: TRBV28
D gene: NA
J gene: TRBJ1-2
clone size: NA
CDR3 DNA: TGTGCCAGCAGGTCACAGGGTAGGGGCTATGGCTACACCTTC
CDR3 protein: CASRSQGRGYGYTF

V gene: TRBV11-2
D gene: TRBD1
J gene: TRBJ2-7
clone size: NA
CDR3 DNA: TGTGCCAGCAGCTCCCTCGGGGATTCAGGGGGAGATTACGAGCAGTACTTC
CDR3 protein: CASSSLGDSGGDYEQYF

V gene: TRBV28
D gene: NA
J gene: TRBJ2-3
clone size: NA
CDR3 DNA: TGTGCCAGCAGGGGGAGGCCCACAGATACGCAGTATTTT
CDR3 protein: CASRGRPTDTQYF

V gene: TRBV24-1
D gene: TRBD1
J gene: TRBJ1-5
clone size: NA
CDR3 DNA: TGTGCCACCAGTGAGACCGGGACAGGGCCCAATCAGCCCCAGCATTTT
CDR3 protein: CATSETGTGPNQPQHF

V gene: TRBV3-1/TRBV3-2
D gene: TRBD1
J gene: TRBJ1-2
clone size: NA
CDR3 DNA: TGTGCCAGCAGCTCGGGACAGCCCCAAGGATGGGGCTACACCTTC
CDR3 protein: CASSSGQPQGWGYTF